These T cell receptor beta chains were read from a single sample in a study of T cell repertoires in cytomegalovirus infection. TCRdb analysed the reads with MiXCR anew, one entry per CDR3 protein. The sample lists roughly 45,000 distinct CDR3 sequences; 20% to 25% were seen once. No antigen is known for these receptors. The sample taken for sequencing was PBMCs, sequenced either directly or after in vitro stimulation (not recorded which). The source is a human donor in good health (CMV status not recorded). Some clones in this sample may be carry-over from other donors' samples. Each CDR3 is given with its conserved first and last residue. A D gene is named only where the DNA matches it firmly. Size tells how often a clone was seen (once, few, many) or the class of an expanded clone, and some rows leave it out.

v_call	clone_size	d_call	j_call	cdr3_nt	cdr3_aa
TRBV10-3	-	-	TRBJ1-5	TGTGCCATCAGTGAGGGGGCAGGGCAGCCCCAGCATTTT	CAISEGAGQPQHF
TRBV4-1	many	-	TRBJ1-3	TGCGCCAGCAGCCAAGAAAGTCTCCCCGGGGACACCATATATTTT	CASSQESLPGDTIYF
TRBV9	few	TRBD2	TRBJ2-7	TGTGCCAGCAGCTTAACGGGACTAGCGGGACAGTCAGTCTCCTACGAGCAGTACTTC	CASSLTGLAGQSVSYEQYF
TRBV29-1	-	-	TRBJ2-3	TGCAGCGGACGGGGCGCAGATACGCAGTATTTT	CSGRGADTQYF
TRBV19	many	TRBD2	TRBJ2-1	TGTGCCAGTAGTTCGACCGGGACTAGCGGGAGGGCTGATGAGCAGTTCTTC	CASSSTGTSGRADEQFF
TRBV7-2	few	-	TRBJ2-7	TGTGCCAGCAGCTTAGCGCACAGCACCTACGAGCAGTACTTC	CASSLAHSTYEQYF
TRBV5-4	many	TRBD2	TRBJ2-1	TGTGCCAGCAGCTTGGGGCTAGCGGGCTACAATGAGCAGTTCTTC	CASSLGLAGYNEQFF
TRBV4-1	many	-	TRBJ1-1	TGCGCCAGCAGCCAACCACAGGGGAACACTGAAGCTTTCTTT	CASSQPQGNTEAFF
TRBV15	-	TRBD1	TRBJ1-2	TGTGCCACCAGCAGAGATGCCGACCCCGGGACAGGTGGCGGCTACACCTTC	CATSRDADPGTGGGYTF
TRBV29-1	-	TRBD1	TRBJ2-7	TGCAGCGTTGTGCCAGGACAGGGTGGTATTTACGAGCAGTACTTC	CSVVPGQGGIYEQYF
TRBV10-3	few	-	TRBJ2-7	TGTGCCATCAGTGAGGTCGGGAGCGGAGAGCAGTACTTC	CAISEVGSGEQYF
TRBV10-3	few	-	TRBJ2-5	TGTGCCATCAGTGAAAGGGGAGACAGGTTTGAGACCCAGTACTTC	CAISERGDRFETQYF
TRBV11-2	many	TRBD2	TRBJ2-7	TGTGCCAGCAGCTTTTCTAGCGGGGGGTCCTACGAGCAGTACTTC	CASSFSSGGSYEQYF
TRBV7-2	few	-	TRBJ2-3	TGTGCCAGCAGGAAGGGGGATACGCAGTATTTT	CASRKGDTQYF
TRBV7-2	-	TRBD1	TRBJ1-2	TGTGCCAGCCATGAATATGGGGACAGGGGGCAGACTGGCTACACCTTC	CASHEYGDRGQTGYTF
TRBV15	-	TRBD1	TRBJ2-1	TGTGCCACCAGCAGAGTTTACGGGCAGGGGGTGGAAAATGAGCAGTTCTTC	CATSRVYGQGVENEQFF
TRBV12-3/TRBV12-4	-	-	TRBJ1-3	TGTGCCAGCAGTTTAAGAGATGGGGTCGCCACCATATATTTT	CASSLRDGVATIYF
TRBV29-1	-	TRBD2	TRBJ2-3	TGCAGCGTGGCGAGTAGCGGGGGAGCTAGCACAGATACGCAGTATTTT	CSVASSGGASTDTQYF
TRBV12-3/TRBV12-4	many	TRBD2	TRBJ2-5	TGTGCCAGCAGCAGAACCGGGACTAGCTACCAAGAGACCCAGTACTTC	CASSRTGTSYQETQYF
TRBV4-3	many	TRBD1	TRBJ2-7	TGCGCCAGCAGCCGCGAGCGTCCCGGGACAGGGGGCGACGAGCAGTACTTC	CASSRERPGTGGDEQYF
TRBV4-1	many	-	TRBJ2-5	TGCGCCAGCAGCCGAACGGGAGTCCAAGAGACCCAGTACTTC	CASSRTGVQETQYF
TRBV3-1	few	-	TRBJ2-3	TGTGCCAGCAGCCAATCGGGGCACACAGATACGCAGTATTTT	CASSQSGHTDTQYF
TRBV29-1	few	TRBD2	TRBJ2-1	TGCAGCGGGGACGGGGGGAATGAGCAGTTCTTC	CSGDGGNEQFF
TRBV7-6	many	-	TRBJ2-1	TGTGCCAGCAGCTTAGAGGTCTGGCATGAGCAGTTCTTC	CASSLEVWHEQFF
TRBV10-3	many	TRBD1	TRBJ1-1	TGTGCCATCAGTGAAAATCAGGGGGGCAGGTTAGCTTTCTTT	CAISENQGGRLAFF
TRBV2	-	TRBD2	TRBJ2-1	TGTGCCAGCAGTGGGGGTCTTCTAGCGGAGTTCCCCTTTGAGCAGTTCTTC	CASSGGLLAEFPFEQFF
TRBV20-1	few	TRBD2	TRBJ2-3	TGCAGTGCCCCCTTACGGGGGGGGGCGCCAGATACGCAGTATTTT	CSAPLRGGAPDTQYF
TRBV6-1	many	-	TRBJ2-1	TGTGCCAGCAGCCGGCGGGGACCCTACAATGAGCAGTTCTTC	CASSRRGPYNEQFF
TRBV12-3/TRBV12-4	many	-	TRBJ1-1	TGTGCCAGCAGTTTAGGTTCAGGGGCCACTGAAGCTTTCTTT	CASSLGSGATEAFF
TRBV6-6	few	TRBD1	TRBJ2-5	TGTGCCAGCAGTTACCGACAGGGGGCGGGGGAGACCCAGTACTTC	CASSYRQGAGETQYF
TRBV5-5	few	-	TRBJ2-3	TGTGCCAGCAGCTTGGATGTCCGCACAGATACGCAGTATTTT	CASSLDVRTDTQYF
TRBV27	few	-	TRBJ1-6	TGTGCCAGCAGTGTCCTCCAGGGCTCACCCCTCCACTTT	CASSVLQGSPLHF
TRBV12-3/TRBV12-4	many	TRBD1	TRBJ2-1	TGTGCCAGCAGTTTAGGGACAGGGGTGGCCAATGAGCAGTTCTTC	CASSLGTGVANEQFF
TRBV10-3	-	TRBD2	TRBJ2-5	TGTGCCATCAGAGGCGGGGGGGCCGCGGCGGAGACCCAGTACTTC	CAIRGGGAAAETQYF
TRBV4-1	many	-	TRBJ1-2	TGCGCCAGCAGCCCTGCCCCCGACAGGTCTGGCTACACCTTC	CASSPAPDRSGYTF
TRBV14	-	-	TRBJ1-1	TGTGCCAGCAGCCCGACACGAGACATGAACACTGAAGCTTTCTTT	CASSPTRDMNTEAFF
TRBV7-9	-	-	TRBJ2-1	TGTGCCAGCAGCTTAGAGCTTGGCAATGAGCAGTTCTTC	CASSLELGNEQFF
TRBV7-2	many	-	TRBJ1-4	TGTGCCAGCAGCTTAAGTGAAAAACTGTTTTTT	CASSLSEKLFF
TRBV5-7	few	-	TRBJ2-2	TGTGCCAGCGGAGTTTCGAACACCGGGGAGCTGTTTTTT	CASGVSNTGELFF
TRBV7-2	-	TRBD2	TRBJ2-1	TGTGCCAGCAGCTTCGCCCTGACTAGCGGATCTAACAATGAGCAGTTCTTC	CASSFALTSGSNNEQFF
TRBV5-1	many	-	TRBJ1-3	TGCGCCAGCAGCTTGGCCGGGCATCCCTCTGGAAACACCATATATTTT	CASSLAGHPSGNTIYF